This T cell receptor beta chain was recorded in a study of neurological immune-mediated disorders. Findings and limits, study-wide: HTLV-1-associated myelopathy displayed the greatest TCR clonal expansion, and multiple sclerosis exhibited the smallest, lower than that of healthy controls.

The V end was cut by 4 bases, the J end by 4 bases, with 16 bases between. The CDR3 is made up of 15 amino acids. CDR1 and CDR2 from the germline V gene are SGHAT and FQNNGV. The table lists this clonotype with a few counts. Antigen unknown. Every sequencing run produced over 180 million TCR-beta sequences that came from 15-18 subjects. TCRdb reprocessed the 5' RACE reads via MiXCR and lists one record per CDR3 protein. The data contain around 18,000 distinct CDR3 sequences, around 28% of them singletons. Sequencing was performed on PBMCs. This chain connects TRBV11-2 to TRBJ1-2; a possible D gene is TRBD1 (5 bases). The receptor comes from a man between 50 and 59 years old with HTLV-1-associated myelopathy (HAM/TSP). CDR3 sequence (DNA): TGTGCCAGCAGCTCAGTTCAAGGAGGGGCCTATGGCTACACCTTC. This sequence encodes CASSSVQGGAYGYTF.